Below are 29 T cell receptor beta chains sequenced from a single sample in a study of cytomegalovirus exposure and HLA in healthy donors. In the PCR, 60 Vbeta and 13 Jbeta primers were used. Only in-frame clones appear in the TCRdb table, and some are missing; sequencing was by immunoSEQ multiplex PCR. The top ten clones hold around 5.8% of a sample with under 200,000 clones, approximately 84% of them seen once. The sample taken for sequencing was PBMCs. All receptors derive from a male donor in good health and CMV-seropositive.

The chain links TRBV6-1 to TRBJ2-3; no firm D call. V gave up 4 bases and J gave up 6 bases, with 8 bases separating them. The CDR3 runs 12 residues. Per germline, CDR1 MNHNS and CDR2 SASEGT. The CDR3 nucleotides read TGTGCCAGCAGTGTCGCGGCGGATACGCAGTATTTT. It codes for CASSVAADTQYF.

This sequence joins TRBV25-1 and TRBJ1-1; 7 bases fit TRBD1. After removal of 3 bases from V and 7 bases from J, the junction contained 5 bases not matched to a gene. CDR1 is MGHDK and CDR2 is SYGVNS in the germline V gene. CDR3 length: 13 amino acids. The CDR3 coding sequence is TGTGCCAGCAGTGAGTGGACAGGATTTGAAGCTTTCTTT. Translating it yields CASSEWTGFEAFF.

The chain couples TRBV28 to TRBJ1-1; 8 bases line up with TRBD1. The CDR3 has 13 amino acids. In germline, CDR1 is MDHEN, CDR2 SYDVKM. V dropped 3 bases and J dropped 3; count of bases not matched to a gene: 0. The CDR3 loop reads CASSLTGDTEAFF. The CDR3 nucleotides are TGTGCCAGCAGTTTGACAGGGGACACTGAAGCTTTCTTT.

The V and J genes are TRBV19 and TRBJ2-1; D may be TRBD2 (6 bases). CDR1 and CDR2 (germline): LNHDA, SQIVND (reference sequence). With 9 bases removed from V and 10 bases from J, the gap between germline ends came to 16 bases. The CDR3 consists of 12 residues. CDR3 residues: CASASQGGEQFF. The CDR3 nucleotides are TGTGCCAGCGCCTCCCAGGGAGGCGAGCAGTTCTTC.

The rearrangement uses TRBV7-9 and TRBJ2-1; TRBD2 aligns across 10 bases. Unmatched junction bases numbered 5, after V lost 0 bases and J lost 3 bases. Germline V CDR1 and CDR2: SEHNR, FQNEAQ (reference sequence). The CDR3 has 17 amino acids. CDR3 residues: CASSLASGTSDYNEQFF. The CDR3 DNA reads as TGTGCCAGCAGCTTAGCTAGCGGGACTAGCGACTACAATGAGCAGTTCTTC. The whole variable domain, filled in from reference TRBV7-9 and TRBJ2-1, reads DTGVSQNPRHKITKRGQNVTFRCDPISEHNRLYWYRQTLGQGPEFLTYFQNEAQLEKSRLLSDRFSAERPKGSFSTLEIQRTEQGDSAMYLCASSLASGTSDYNEQFFGPGTRLTVL.

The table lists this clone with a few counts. CDR3 nucleotides: TGCGCCAGCAGCCACCCTGGCGGGGGCCCCGGGGAGCTGTTTTTT. Encoded protein: CASSHPGGGPGELFF. This chain uses TRBV4-1 with TRBJ2-2; possibly TRBD2 for D (7 bases). This CDR3 is 15 amino acids long. Trimming removed 3 bases from V and 6 bases from J, with 14 bases in between. Per the germline V gene, CDR1 is MGHRA and CDR2 is YSYEKL.

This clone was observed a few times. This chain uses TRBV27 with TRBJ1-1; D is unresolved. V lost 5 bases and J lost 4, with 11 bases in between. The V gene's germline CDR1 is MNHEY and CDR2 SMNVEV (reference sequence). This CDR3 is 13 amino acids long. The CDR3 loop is CASSIGALTEAFF. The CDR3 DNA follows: TGTGCCAGCAGTATAGGAGCCCTCACTGAAGCTTTCTTT.

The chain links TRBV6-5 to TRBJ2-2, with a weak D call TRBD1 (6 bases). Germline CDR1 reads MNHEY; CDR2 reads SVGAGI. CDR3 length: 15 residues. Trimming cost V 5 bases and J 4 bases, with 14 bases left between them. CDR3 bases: TGTGCCAGCAGTACCACAGGGAGCATCACCGGGGAGCTGTTTTTT. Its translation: CASSTTGSITGELFF.

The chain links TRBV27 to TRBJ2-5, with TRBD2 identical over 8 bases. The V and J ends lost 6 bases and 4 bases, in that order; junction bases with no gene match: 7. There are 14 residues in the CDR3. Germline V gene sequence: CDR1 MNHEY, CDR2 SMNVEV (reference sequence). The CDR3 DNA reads TGTGCCAGCAGCAGAGCGGGAGAGGCAGAGACCCAGTACTTC. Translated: CASSRAGEAETQYF.

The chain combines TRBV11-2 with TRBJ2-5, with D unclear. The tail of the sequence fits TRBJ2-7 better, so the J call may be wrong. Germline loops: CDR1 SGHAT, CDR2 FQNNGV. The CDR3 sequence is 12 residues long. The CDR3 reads CASSRNHYEQYF. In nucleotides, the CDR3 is TGTGCCAGCAGCCGCAACCACTACGAGCAGTACTTC.

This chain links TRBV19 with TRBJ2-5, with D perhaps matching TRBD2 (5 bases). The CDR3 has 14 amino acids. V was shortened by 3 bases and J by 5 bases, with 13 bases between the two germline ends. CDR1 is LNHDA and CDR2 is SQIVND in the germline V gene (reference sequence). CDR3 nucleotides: TGTGCCAGTAGTATGTATGGGAGTGCGGAGACCCAGTACTTC. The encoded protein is CASSMYGSAETQYF. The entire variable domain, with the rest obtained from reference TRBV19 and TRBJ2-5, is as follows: DGGITQSPKYLFRKEGQNVTLSCEQNLNHDAMYWYRQDPGQGLRLIYYSQIVNDFQKGDIAEGYSVSREKKESFPLTVTSAQKNPTAFYLCASSMYGSAETQYFGPGTRLLVL.

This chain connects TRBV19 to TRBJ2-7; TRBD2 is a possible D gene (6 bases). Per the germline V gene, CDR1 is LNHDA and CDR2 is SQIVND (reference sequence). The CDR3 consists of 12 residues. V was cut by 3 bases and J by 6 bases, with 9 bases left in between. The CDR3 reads CASSMGGSEQYF. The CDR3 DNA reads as TGTGCCAGTAGTATGGGGGGTAGCGAGCAGTACTTC. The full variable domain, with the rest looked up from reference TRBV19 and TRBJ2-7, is DGGITQSPKYLFRKEGQNVTLSCEQNLNHDAMYWYRQDPGQGLRLIYYSQIVNDFQKGDIAEGYSVSREKKESFPLTVTSAQKNPTAFYLCASSMGGSEQYFGPGTRLTVT.

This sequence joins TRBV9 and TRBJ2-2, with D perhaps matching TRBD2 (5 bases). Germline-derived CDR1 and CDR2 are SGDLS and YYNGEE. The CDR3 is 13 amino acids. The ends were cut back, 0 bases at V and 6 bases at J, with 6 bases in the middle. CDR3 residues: CASSVGRPGELFF. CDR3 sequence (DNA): TGTGCCAGCAGCGTAGGGAGGCCCGGGGAGCTGTTTTTT.

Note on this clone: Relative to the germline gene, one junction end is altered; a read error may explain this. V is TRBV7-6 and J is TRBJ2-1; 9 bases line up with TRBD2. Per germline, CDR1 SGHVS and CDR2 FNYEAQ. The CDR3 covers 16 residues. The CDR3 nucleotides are TGTGCCAGCACCTTAGGGTGGCTAGCGGGGTACAATGAGCAGTTCTTC. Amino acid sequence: CASTLGWLAGYNEQFF.

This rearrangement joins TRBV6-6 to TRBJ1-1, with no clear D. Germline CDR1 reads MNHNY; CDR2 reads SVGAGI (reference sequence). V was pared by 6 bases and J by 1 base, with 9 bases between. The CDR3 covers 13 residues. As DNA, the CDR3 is TGTGCCAGCAGCACTATTGGGAACACTGAAGCTTTCTTT. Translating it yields CASSTIGNTEAFF.

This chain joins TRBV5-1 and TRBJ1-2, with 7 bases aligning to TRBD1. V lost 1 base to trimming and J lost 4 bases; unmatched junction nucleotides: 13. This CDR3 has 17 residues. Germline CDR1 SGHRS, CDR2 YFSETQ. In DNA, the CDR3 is TGCGCCAGCAGCTTGCGGCAGGGGGAGAGAATGAGCTATGGCTACACCTTC. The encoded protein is CASSLRQGERMSYGYTF.

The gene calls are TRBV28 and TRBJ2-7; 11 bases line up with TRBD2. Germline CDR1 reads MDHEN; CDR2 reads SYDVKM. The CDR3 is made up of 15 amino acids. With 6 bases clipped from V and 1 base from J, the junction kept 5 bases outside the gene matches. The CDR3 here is CASRITSGSSYEQYF. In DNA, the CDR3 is TGTGCCAGCAGGATTACTAGCGGGAGTTCCTACGAGCAGTACTTC.

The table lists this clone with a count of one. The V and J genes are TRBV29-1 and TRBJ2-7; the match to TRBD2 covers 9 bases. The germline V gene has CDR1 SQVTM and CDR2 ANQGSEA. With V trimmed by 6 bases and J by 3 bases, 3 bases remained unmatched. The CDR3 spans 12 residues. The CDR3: CSVASGDYEQYF. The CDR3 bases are TGCAGCGTGGCTAGCGGGGACTACGAGCAGTACTTC.

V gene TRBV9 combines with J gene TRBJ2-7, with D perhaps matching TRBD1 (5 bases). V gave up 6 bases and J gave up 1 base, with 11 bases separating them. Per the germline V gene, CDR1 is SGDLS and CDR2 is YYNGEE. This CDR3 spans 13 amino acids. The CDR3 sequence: CASTRPGSYEQYF. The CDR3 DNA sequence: TGTGCCAGCACCCGTCCAGGGTCCTACGAGCAGTACTTC. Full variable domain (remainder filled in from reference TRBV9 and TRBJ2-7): DSGVTQTPKHLITATGQRVTLRCSPRSGDLSVYWYQQSLDQGLQFLIQYYNGEERAKGNILERFSAQQFPDLHSELNLSSLELGDSALYFCASTRPGSYEQYFGPGTRLTVT.

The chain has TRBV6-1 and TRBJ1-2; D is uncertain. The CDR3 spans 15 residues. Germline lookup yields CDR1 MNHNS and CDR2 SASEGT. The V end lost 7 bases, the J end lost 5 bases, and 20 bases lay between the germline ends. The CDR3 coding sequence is TGTGCCAGCACCCCCGGGAGCGGTGGAGTGTATGGCTACACCTTC. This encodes CASTPGSGGVYGYTF.

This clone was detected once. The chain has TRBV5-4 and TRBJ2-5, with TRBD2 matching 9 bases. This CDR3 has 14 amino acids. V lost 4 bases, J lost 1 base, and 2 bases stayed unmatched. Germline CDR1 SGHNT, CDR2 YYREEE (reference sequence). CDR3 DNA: TGTGCCAGCAGCCATAGCGGGAGCCAAGAGACCCAGTACTTC. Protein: CASSHSGSQETQYF.

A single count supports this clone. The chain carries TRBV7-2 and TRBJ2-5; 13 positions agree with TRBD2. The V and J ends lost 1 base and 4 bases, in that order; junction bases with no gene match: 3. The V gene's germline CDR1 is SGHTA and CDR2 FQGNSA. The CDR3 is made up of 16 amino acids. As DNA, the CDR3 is TGTGCCAGCAGCTTAGGGAGACTAGCGGGAGGAGAGACCCAGTACTTC. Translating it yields CASSLGRLAGGETQYF.

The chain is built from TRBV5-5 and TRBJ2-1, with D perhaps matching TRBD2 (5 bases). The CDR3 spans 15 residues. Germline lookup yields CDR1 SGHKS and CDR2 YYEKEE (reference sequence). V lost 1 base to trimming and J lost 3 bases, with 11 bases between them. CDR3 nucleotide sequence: TGTGCCAGCAGCTTGCCCCGGACTCACTACAATGAGCAGTTCTTC. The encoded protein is CASSLPRTHYNEQFF.

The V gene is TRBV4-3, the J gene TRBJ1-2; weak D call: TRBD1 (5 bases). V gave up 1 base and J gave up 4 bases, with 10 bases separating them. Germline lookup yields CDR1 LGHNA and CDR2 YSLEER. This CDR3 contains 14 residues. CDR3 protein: CASSQGRVGYGYTF. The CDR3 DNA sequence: TGCGCCAGCAGCCAAGGCAGGGTCGGCTATGGCTACACCTTC.

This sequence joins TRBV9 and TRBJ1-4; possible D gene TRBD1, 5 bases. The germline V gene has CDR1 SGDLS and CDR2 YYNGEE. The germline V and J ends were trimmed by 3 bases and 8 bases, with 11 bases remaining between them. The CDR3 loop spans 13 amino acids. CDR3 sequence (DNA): TGTGCCAGCAGCGGTCGGGGGGGGGAAAAACTGTTTTTT. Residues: CASSGRGGEKLFF.

The CDR3 DNA is TGTGCCAGCAGCTTAGGGCCCTCTGGCCAGCCCCAGCATTTT. Translated, it gives CASSLGPSGQPQHF. The V gene is TRBV11-2, the J gene TRBJ1-5; D unresolved. Per the germline V gene, CDR1 is SGHAT and CDR2 is FQNNGV. The length of the CDR3 is 14 residues. Trimming removed 1 base from V and 7 bases from J, with 11 bases in between.

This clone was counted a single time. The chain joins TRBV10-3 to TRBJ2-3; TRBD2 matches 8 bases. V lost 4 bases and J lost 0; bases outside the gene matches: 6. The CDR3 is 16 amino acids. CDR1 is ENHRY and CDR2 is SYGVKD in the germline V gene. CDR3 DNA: TGTGCCATCAGTGGCCCCGGGAGGGATAGCACAGATACGCAGTATTTT. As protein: CAISGPGRDSTDTQYF.

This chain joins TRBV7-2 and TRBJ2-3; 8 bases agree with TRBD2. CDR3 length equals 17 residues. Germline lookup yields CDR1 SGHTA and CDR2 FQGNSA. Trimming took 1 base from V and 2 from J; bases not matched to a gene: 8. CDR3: CASSLVVDSGVTDTQYF. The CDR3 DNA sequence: TGTGCCAGCAGCTTAGTGGTGGATAGCGGGGTCACAGATACGCAGTATTTT.

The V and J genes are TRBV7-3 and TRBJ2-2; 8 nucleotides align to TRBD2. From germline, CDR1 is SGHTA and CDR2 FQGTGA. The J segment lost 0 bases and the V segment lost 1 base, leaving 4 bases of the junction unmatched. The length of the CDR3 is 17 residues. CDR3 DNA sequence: TGTGCCAGCAGCTTAAGGCGACTAGCGACGAACACCGGGGAGCTGTTTTTT. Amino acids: CASSLRRLATNTGELFF.